One sample yielded the 21 T cell receptor beta chains listed below, sequenced in a study of yellow fever vaccine responses in identical twins. TCRdb itself ran the RT-PCR reads through MiXCR, one entry per CDR3 protein. The sample comprises thousands of distinct CDR3 sequences, 86% of which are singletons, and 3% rests with the top ten. The sample was T cells from blood (PBMCs), unsorted or a sorted subset (not recorded which), taken before or after yellow fever vaccination (not recorded which). These TCRs come from a woman younger than 35 who received the yellow fever vaccine.

The chain employs TRBV11-3 and TRBJ2-7; D unresolved. This CDR3 has 11 residues. The germline CDR1 and CDR2 sequences are SGHNT and YENEEA. V lost 4 bases, J lost 0 bases, and 1 base lay in between. This chain's CDR3 is CASSSSYEQYF. CDR3 sequence (DNA): TGTGCCAGCAGCTCCTCCTACGAGCAGTACTTC.

This clonotype was observed once. The V gene is TRBV4-3, the J gene TRBJ2-7, with D unresolved. Germline V gives CDR1 LGHNA, CDR2 YSLEER. The V and J ends lost 0 bases and 4 bases respectively, with 7 bases between them. This CDR3 region has 13 residues. The CDR3 sequence: CASSQDAGYEQYF. Written as DNA, the CDR3 is TGCGCCAGCAGCCAAGATGCCGGATACGAGCAGTACTTC.

The V and J genes are TRBV4-1 and TRBJ2-3; the D is unclear. This CDR3 has 14 residues. Looked up from germline, CDR1 is MGHRA and CDR2 is YSYEKL. V was clipped by 1 base and J by 0 bases, with 5 bases between them. Written as DNA, the CDR3 is TGCGCCAGCAGCCAAGGTGGAAGCACAGATACGCAGTATTTT. Translation: CASSQGGSTDTQYF.

This rearrangement joins TRBV5-1 to TRBJ1-4, with D unresolved. The germline gives CDR1 SGHRS, CDR2 YFSETQ. The CDR3 consists of 15 residues. The V end was cut by 4 bases, the J end by 7 bases, with 17 bases between. The CDR3 loop reads CASSSGPPTSEKLFF. CDR3 bases: TGCGCCAGCAGCAGCGGACCCCCAACGAGTGAAAAACTGTTTTTT.

This rearrangement joins TRBV11-1 to TRBJ2-7; D is undetermined. The germline V and J ends were trimmed by 0 bases and 10 bases, with 10 bases remaining between them. This CDR3 contains 12 residues. Germline CDR1 and CDR2: SGHAT and FQDESV (reference sequence). This CDR3 reads CASSLADWRQYF. CDR3 sequence (DNA): TGTGCCAGCAGCTTAGCAGATTGGAGACAGTACTTC.

CDR3 DNA: TGCGCCAGCAGCAGCGGGACTACCGGAGATACGCAGTATTTT. Amino acids: CASSSGTTGDTQYF. The V call is TRBV5-1, the J call TRBJ2-3; 7 bases fit TRBD2. The CDR3 has 14 residues. Trimming removed 4 bases from V and 5 bases from J; junction bases left unmatched: 7. Germline V gene sequence: CDR1 SGHRS, CDR2 YFSETQ.

The J gene is TRBJ2-7, the V gene TRBV10-3; D is unclear. Looked up from germline, CDR1 is ENHRY and CDR2 is SYGVKD. The V and J ends lost 0 bases and 3 bases respectively, with 3 bases between them. The CDR3 contains 12 residues. The CDR3 is CAISESGYEQYF. CDR3 DNA sequence: TGTGCCATCAGTGAGTCTGGCTACGAGCAGTACTTC.

This clonotype was detected a few times. V and J are TRBV11-1 and TRBJ2-5; 10 bases line up with TRBD1. V dropped 6 bases and J dropped 5; count of bases not matched to a gene: 9. The germline V gene has CDR1 SGHAT and CDR2 FQDESV (reference sequence). There are 15 residues in the CDR3. The CDR3 loop reads CASSPRDRGDETQYF. The CDR3 DNA follows: TGTGCCAGCAGTCCCCGGGACAGGGGTGACGAGACCCAGTACTTC.

The chain employs TRBV3-1 and TRBJ2-3, with 7 nucleotides matching TRBD2. CDR3 size: 14 residues. After removal of 3 bases from V and 1 base from J, the junction contained 1 base not matched to a gene. In germline, CDR1 is LGHDT, CDR2 YNNKEL (reference sequence). The CDR3 coding sequence is TGTGCCAGCAGCCACCTAGCGGGCACAGATACGCAGTATTTT. Translating gives CASSHLAGTDTQYF.

V and J are TRBV27 and TRBJ2-1, with D perhaps matching TRBD2 (5 bases). The CDR3 has 13 amino acids. CDR1 and CDR2 from the germline V gene are MNHEY and SMNVEV (reference sequence). Trimming cost V 3 bases and J 8 bases, with 11 bases left between them. The CDR3 is CASSFGSGYEQFF. CDR3 coding DNA: TGTGCCAGCAGTTTTGGGAGCGGCTATGAGCAGTTCTTC.

The gene calls are TRBV20-1 and TRBJ2-2; D call uncertain. This CDR3 has 15 residues. The V end was cut by 3 bases, the J end by 0 bases, with 11 bases between. CDR1 is DFQATT and CDR2 is SNEGSKA in the germline V gene (reference sequence). The CDR3 sequence: CSARLTRANTGELFF. The CDR3 nucleotides are TGCAGTGCTAGGCTGACTCGAGCGAACACCGGGGAGCTGTTTTTT.

V and J are TRBV30 and TRBJ2-7; D not resolved. Germline CDR1 is GTSNPN and CDR2 is SVGIG (reference sequence). There are 12 residues in the CDR3. V lost 2 bases and J lost 4, with 9 bases in between. CDR3 in DNA: TGTGCCTGGAGTACCGGGTCTTACGAGCAGTACTTC. Amino acid sequence: CAWSTGSYEQYF.

The rearrangement joins TRBV29-1 to TRBJ2-7; D not certain. CDR3 length: 12 amino acids. V was trimmed by 3 bases and J by 7 bases, leaving 13 bases between them. CDR1 is SQVTM, CDR2 ANQGSEA, per germline. The CDR3 here is CSVELGPREQYF. CDR3 nucleotide sequence: TGCAGCGTTGAGTTAGGACCCCGAGAGCAGTACTTC.

This chain connects TRBV15 to TRBJ1-4; D is unresolved. Germline V gene sequence: CDR1 LNHNV, CDR2 YYDKDF (reference sequence). The CDR3 has 14 residues. V lost 6 bases and J 5 bases, leaving 13 bases between the germline ends. CDR3 residues: CATRTASDNEKLFF. CDR3 DNA: TGTGCCACCAGAACCGCCAGCGACAATGAAAAACTGTTTTTT.

The V and J genes are TRBV20-1 and TRBJ2-3; TRBD2 aligns across 7 bases. Losses at the gene ends were 1 base for V and 5 bases for J; bases not matched to a gene: 6. Germline-derived CDR1 and CDR2 are DFQATT and SNEGSKA (reference sequence). The CDR3 consists of 14 residues. CDR3 residues: CSARGRRERDTQYF. The CDR3 DNA sequence: TGCAGTGCTAGAGGACGGCGGGAGAGAGATACGCAGTATTTT.

This sequence joins TRBV11-1 and TRBJ2-1, with D perhaps matching TRBD1 (5 bases). The V end was cut by 5 bases, the J end by 6 bases, with 17 bases between. The CDR3 runs 15 residues. Germline CDR1 reads SGHAT; CDR2 reads FQDESV (reference sequence). CDR3 sequence: CASSIGQKIPNEQFF. DNA for the CDR3: TGTGCCAGCAGCATCGGACAAAAGATCCCCAATGAGCAGTTCTTC.

This chain links TRBV4-1 with TRBJ2-7; D is possibly TRBD1 (6 bases). V dropped 1 base and J dropped 5 bases, with 9 bases sitting between them. Germline V gene lookup returns CDR1 MGHRA and CDR2 YSYEKL. The CDR3 length is 13 residues. CDR3 region: CASSQVGAHEQYF. DNA of the CDR3: TGCGCCAGCAGCCAAGTGGGGGCCCACGAGCAGTACTTC.

The table lists this clonotype with a count of one. This chain uses TRBV18 with TRBJ2-7, with 9 bases that match TRBD1. Germline CDR1 is KGHSH and CDR2 is LQKENI. This CDR3 spans 13 amino acids. Trimming cost V 4 bases and J 7 bases; bases outside gene matches: 5. CDR3 sequence: CASSRGQGWEQYF. The CDR3 DNA follows: TGTGCCAGCTCACGGGGACAGGGTTGGGAGCAGTACTTC.

V is TRBV20-1 and J is TRBJ2-1, with TRBD2 matching 13 bases. The CDR3 extends over 13 amino acids. J was trimmed by 7 bases and V by 3 bases; bases with no gene match: 0. Germline V gene lookup returns CDR1 DFQATT and CDR2 SNEGSKA (reference sequence). This chain's CDR3 is CSARGLAGNEQFF. The CDR3 DNA reads as TGCAGTGCTAGGGGACTAGCGGGAAATGAGCAGTTCTTC.

This chain joins TRBV11-1 and TRBJ1-6, with D unresolved. The V end lost 2 bases, the J end lost 8 bases, and 7 bases lay between the germline ends. The CDR3 is 13 residues long. CDR1 is SGHAT, CDR2 FQDESV, per germline (reference sequence). The CDR3 sequence: CASSLRQDSPLHF. CDR3 sequence (DNA): TGTGCCAGCAGCTTACGGCAAGATTCACCCCTCCACTTT.

For the CDR3, the DNA is TGCAGTGCTAGAGATCTTAACTACCAAGAGACCCAGTACTTC. This codes for CSARDLNYQETQYF. The chain recombines TRBV20-1 with TRBJ2-5; D remains unclear. The germline V and J ends were trimmed by 0 bases and 0 bases, with 8 bases remaining between them. Germline V gives CDR1 DFQATT, CDR2 SNEGSKA (reference sequence). The CDR3 is 14 amino acids.